This T cell receptor beta chain was captured in a study of CD8 T cells in Susac syndrome (dated by TCRdb to about 2019). Looking at the study overall: Repertoire sequencing was used to test whether CD8+ T cell activation and differentiation in Susac syndrome was antigen driven. Study-wide conclusions, independent of this receptor: The study acknowledged that relatively few individuals were included in the TCR sequencing and HLA analysis.

The CDR3 measures 11 amino acids from cysteine to phenylalanine. Of the read, only the CDR3 DNA is kept; its 33 bases are in frame from base 1. The junction carries 12 bases between V and J, which are trimmed by 10 bases and 8 bases respectively. The CDR1 and CDR2 encoded by the germline V gene are MDHEN and SYDVKM. High-throughput TCR beta sequencing profiled peripheral blood CD8+ and CD4+ T cells from healthy donors, Susac syndrome patients and multiple sclerosis patients. Healthy donors were included as age- and sex-matched controls. Bulk CD8+ and CD4+ T cells were purified by magnetic negative isolation, whereas CD8+ TEMRA cells were enriched by FACS. Blood was collected in EDTA tubes and processed within 24 hours, with PBMCs isolated through density gradient centrifugation. PBMCs intended for TCR sequencing were cryopreserved in liquid nitrogen and were subsequently thawed in a 37 degrees C water bath. A purity of at least 90% was achieved for sorted or isolated CD4+, CD8+ and CD8+ TEMRA cells.

This clonotype occurred once. Its specific antigen is unknown. Per-nucleotide qualities are absent, and no much larger clonotype sits a single base away. A lone read gives weak evidence. RNA was extracted using the RNeasy kit, and about 0.5 to 1 ug of the RNA was reverse transcribed with random hexamers. The immunoSEQ multiplex PCR assay, which covers 54 Vbeta and 13 Jbeta segments, was used to amplify TCR beta CDR3 regions. PCR amplification bias was corrected by using a synthetic template baseline for primer optimization and computational correction. The original pipeline was this. Reads were annotated to V, D and J genes according to IMGT and were analyzed with immunoSEQ Analyzer, with only productive sequences retained. Clonality was computed as one minus Shannon entropy normalized by log2 of the number of productive unique sequences. For each patient and control, public and private clones were evaluated within the 100 most prevalent clones. A clone was defined as Susac-specific if it was absent from the healthy and MS cohorts, from around 960 published viral clones and from other ImmuneACCESS disease sequences. The public reads were reprocessed in TCRdb via fastp at Q25 and MiXCR, keeping in-frame beta chains. Entries that share a CDR3 protein sequence are merged under the most common genes and DNA. These V and J calls derive from TCRdb rather than the authors' analysis. In this sample the table shows fewer than 200,000 distinct CDR3 sequences, approximately 95% of which occur a single time. The ten biggest clones cover about 0.1% of the sample.

The sequencing input was CD4+ T cells from PBMCs. This sequence originates from a human donor in good health. The V and J segments used are TRBV28 and TRBJ2-4; TRBD2 is a possible D gene, resting on 6 matching bases. For the CDR3, the sequence is CATAGLHIQYF. In nucleotide form, the sequence is TGTGCCACCGCGGGGTTGCACATTCAGTACTTC. Joined to the reference TRBV28 and TRBJ2-4 proteins, this CDR3 gives the full variable domain: DVKVTQSSRYLVKRTGEKVFLECVQDMDHENMFWYRQDPGLGLRLIYFSYDVKMKEKGDIPEGYSVSREKKERFSLILESASTNQTSMYLCATAGLHIQYFGAGTRLSVL.